These T cell receptor beta chains were read from a single sample in a study of blood T cells in healthy people across ages. TCRdb re-derived calls from the 5' RACE reads in MiXCR, one entry per CDR3 protein. Of around 320,000 distinct CDR3 sequences listed, 25% to 30% were seen once; the top ten hold 29%. Sequenced sample: blood. All receptors come from a woman aged 70-85 years in good health. Both conserved end residues are trimmed from each CDR3.

V gene	CDR3 protein
TRBV20-1	SARVKTGSGYT
TRBV29-1	STSWGGPNEKLF
TRBV27	ASSPRQSRNTEAF
TRBV5-5	ASSLRRVDYNEQF
TRBV28	ASSLPGLSGETQY
TRBV29-1	SVDRDHYGYT
TRBV7-2	ASSPGALGYT
TRBV20-1	SARDWAPRETQY
TRBV12-3/TRBV12-4	ASSPPGGETYEQY
TRBV28	ASRDGPLSYGYT
TRBV4-2	ASSQEPTGIKETQY
TRBV6-6	ASSYRRETQY
TRBV5-1	ASSLVGTSPIAKNIQY
TRBV12-3/TRBV12-4	ASSLLGGEQY
TRBV29-1	SATNTEAL
TRBV5-1	ASSSVTGGGSPLH
TRBV5-1	ASSLWGEGYNEQF
TRBV6-2/TRBV6-3	ASSGGGNSGANVLT